This TCR beta chain is drawn from a study of T cell changes during pregnancy in multiple sclerosis. The table came from immunoSEQ multiplex PCR; TCRdb's copy has only in-frame clones and leaves some out. Of 74,000 or so clones in the sample, just over 90% were seen once. The germline V gene encodes CDR1 MNHEY and CDR2 SMNVEV (reference sequence). The CDR3 contains 16 residues. V lost 5 bases, J lost 4 bases, and 8 bases stayed unmatched. This sequence originates from a female donor with multiple sclerosis, enrolled in a pregnancy study. The starting material was CD4+ T cells from peripheral blood mononuclear cells, obtained before pregnancy. J is TRBJ2-6 and V is TRBV27; 7 bases map to TRBD1. CDR3 residues: CASSPPRGRGANVLTF. The CDR3, as DNA: TGTGCCAGCAGTCCCCCGAGGGGGCGGGGGGCCAACGTCCTGACTTTC.